This paragraph covers one T cell receptor (beta chain) sequence. In the original processing: Cell counts per sample came from amplifying reference gene primers. TCRdb's copy holds only in-frame clones and misses some; the assay was immunoSEQ multiplex PCR. The D gene and trimming were derived from the DNA, and the V and J assignments and clone size from that table. The sample lists approximately 90,000 clones, roughly 86% occurring once. Germline values: CDR1 SGHKS, CDR2 YYEKEE (reference sequence). The CDR3 extends over 13 amino acids. The germline V and J ends were trimmed by 5 bases and 9 bases, with 15 bases remaining between them. This record comes from a study of blood T cell repertoires in COVID-19. The wider study: Both acute and convalescent COVID-19 samples were obtained from the United States, Italy and Spain. From T cells, B-cell-depleted T cells, or PBMCs came the material, which was cDNA or gDNA.

Sequenced input: peripheral blood. The genes are TRBV5-5 and TRBJ2-1, with D possibly TRBD2 on 7 matching bases. The receptor was isolated from a woman of 80 years or more with acute or convalescent COVID-19. The CDR3 spells CASRPGGQREQFF. The CDR3 region has the DNA TGTGCCAGCAGGCCCGGGGGGCAGCGTGAGCAGTTCTTC.